These 29 T cell receptor beta chains came from one sample sequenced in a study of siplizumab effects on memory and regulatory T cells. Data came from immunoSEQ multiplex PCR; TCRdb stores just in-frame clones and leaves some out. Among approximately 84,000 clones listed, roughly 94% were seen once. The sample taken for sequencing was CD8+ T cells sorted from blood. Receptors originate from a human donor in good health.

This rearrangement joins TRBV5-1 to TRBJ2-3; 12 bases line up with TRBD1. The CDR3 has 15 residues. After removal of 4 bases from V and 6 bases from J, the junction contained 6 bases not matched to a gene. Germline-derived CDR1 and CDR2 are SGHRS and YFSETQ. The CDR3 sequence: CASSTGQGAWDTQYF. CDR3 sequence (DNA): TGCGCCAGCAGCACGGGACAGGGGGCTTGGGATACGCAGTATTTT.

The V gene is TRBV19, the J gene TRBJ1-1; unclear D gene. Per germline, CDR1 LNHDA and CDR2 SQIVND (reference sequence). The CDR3 totals 13 residues. V gave up 1 base and J gave up 7 bases, with 10 bases separating them. Here the CDR3 DNA reads TGTGCCAGTAGTATAGGTACAGTTAATGAAGCTTTCTTT. This encodes CASSIGTVNEAFF.

This chain links TRBV5-1 with TRBJ2-1; 8 bases agree with TRBD2. The CDR3 covers 16 residues. The germline V gene encodes CDR1 SGHRS and CDR2 YFSETQ. V dropped 1 base and J dropped 1; count of bases not matched to a gene: 4. The CDR3 here is CASSLTGGSSYNEQFF. CDR3 nucleotide sequence: TGCGCCAGCAGCTTGACGGGAGGGAGTTCCTACAATGAGCAGTTCTTC.

This rearrangement joins TRBV6-1 to TRBJ2-7, with a tentative D call TRBD2 (5 bases). The CDR3 is made up of 13 amino acids. Germline V gene data show CDR1 as MNHNS and CDR2 as SASEGT. Trimming removed 7 bases at V and 1 base at J, with 11 bases between. The CDR3, as DNA: TGTGCCAGCATGGACTTGTCGTCCTACGAGCAGTACTTC. Translated, it gives CASMDLSSYEQYF.

In its sample, this clone was seen once. The rearrangement uses TRBV25-1 and TRBJ2-4; 12 positions agree with TRBD1. J was trimmed by 1 base and V by 8 bases; bases with no gene match: 6. The V gene's germline CDR1 is MGHDK and CDR2 SYGVNS. The CDR3 totals 16 residues. CDR3 DNA sequence: TGTGCCAGCCGGGGACAGGGGGCGGCCGCCAAAAACATTCAGTACTTC. Protein product: CASRGQGAAAKNIQYF.

The V gene is TRBV2, the J gene TRBJ2-2; D is unclear. Between the trimmed V and J ends, which lost 3 bases and 2 bases, there was a span of 10 bases. Germline CDR1 is SNHLY and CDR2 is FYNNEI. CDR3 length: 15 residues. The chain's CDR3 is CASSDRTDNTGELFF. The CDR3, as DNA: TGTGCCAGCAGTGACAGGACCGATAACACCGGGGAGCTGTTTTTT.

The chain links TRBV4-2 to TRBJ2-2, with a weak D call TRBD2 (6 bases). This CDR3 spans 18 amino acids. The germline gives CDR1 LGHNA, CDR2 YNFKEQ. V shed 1 base and J shed 2 bases, with 17 bases lying between them. The CDR3 loop reads CASSQGSLASLNTGELFF. CDR3 coding DNA: TGTGCCAGCAGCCAAGGAAGTCTAGCGTCCCTTAACACCGGGGAGCTGTTTTTT.

The chain couples TRBV19 to TRBJ2-7; 9 bases agree with TRBD1. V trimming: 5 bases; J trimming: 0 bases; junction bases outside the gene matches: 14. The CDR3 has 18 amino acids. In germline, CDR1 is LNHDA, CDR2 SQIVND (reference sequence). The CDR3 sequence is CASSSKENWDRDSYEQYF. The CDR3, as DNA: TGTGCCAGTAGTTCCAAGGAAAATTGGGACAGGGACTCCTACGAGCAGTACTTC.

The chain recombines TRBV7-9 with TRBJ1-1; no firm D call. CDR1 is SEHNR, CDR2 FQNEAQ, per germline (reference sequence). There are 15 residues in the CDR3. Trimming took off 1 base at V and 1 base at J, with 10 bases between the two ends. The CDR3 DNA reads as TGTGCCAGCAGCTTAGGGTCTCCCCGGAACACTGAAGCTTTCTTT. This gives the protein CASSLGSPRNTEAFF.

J is TRBJ2-7 and V is TRBV28; D might be TRBD2 (6 bases). Trimming shortened V by 8 bases and J by 5 bases, and 19 bases separated the two germline ends. Germline V gene data show CDR1 as MDHEN and CDR2 as SYDVKM. CDR3 length equals 14 residues. The CDR3 reads CASLPWVGGHEQYF. CDR3 nucleotide sequence: TGTGCCAGCCTCCCATGGGTGGGAGGTCACGAGCAGTACTTC.

The V call is TRBV15, the J call TRBJ2-1, with D tentatively TRBD1 (5 bases). The CDR3 loop spans 14 amino acids. The V and J ends lost 0 bases and 8 bases respectively, with 11 bases between them. The V gene's germline CDR1 is LNHNV and CDR2 YYDKDF (reference sequence). CDR3 sequence reads: CATSRDRLGDEQFF. CDR3 coding DNA: TGTGCCACCAGCAGAGATCGATTAGGGGATGAGCAGTTCTTC.

V usage is TRBV14 and J usage is TRBJ2-5, with D maybe TRBD1 (5 bases). This CDR3 region has 16 residues. V dropped 1 base and J dropped 0 bases, with 12 bases sitting between them. Germline V gives CDR1 SGHDN, CDR2 FVKESK. CDR3 sequence reads: CASSQGTAGYQETQYF. CDR3 in DNA: TGTGCCAGCAGCCAAGGAACCGCAGGGTACCAAGAGACCCAGTACTTC.

The V call is TRBV4-1, the J call TRBJ1-1, with 7 nucleotides matching TRBD1. Germline V lookup: CDR1 MGHRA, CDR2 YSYEKL. CDR3 size: 15 residues. The J segment lost 3 bases and the V segment lost 2 bases, leaving 6 bases of the junction unmatched. The CDR3 DNA follows: TGCGCCAGCAGCCAATACAGGGGTTCGGACACTGAAGCTTTCTTT. Translating it yields CASSQYRGSDTEAFF.

This chain uses TRBV19 with TRBJ2-7; 8 bases match TRBD1. From germline, CDR1 is LNHDA and CDR2 SQIVND (reference sequence). This CDR3 region has 13 residues. The V gene end was trimmed by 6 bases and the J gene end by 7 bases; junction bases not matched to a gene: 8. The CDR3 coding sequence is TGTGCCAGTAGCCCCAGGACAGGGCCGGAGCAGTACTTC. This codes for CASSPRTGPEQYF.

J is TRBJ2-1 and V is TRBV5-1; 7 nucleotides agree with TRBD2. Germline V CDR1 and CDR2: SGHRS, YFSETQ. With V trimmed by 3 bases and J by 2 bases, 5 bases remained unmatched. CDR3 length: 15 amino acids. In DNA form, the CDR3 reads TGCGCCAGCAGCTCGGGAGGCCGCGCCTACAATGAGCAGTTCTTC. Its protein product is CASSSGGRAYNEQFF.

This chain joins TRBV7-9 and TRBJ1-2, with a weak D call TRBD1 (5 bases). V shed 0 bases and J shed 6 bases, with 14 bases lying between them. Germline V lookup: CDR1 SEHNR, CDR2 FQNEAQ (reference sequence). This CDR3 comprises 15 residues. The CDR3 here is CASSLAGRDGDGYTF. CDR3 DNA sequence: TGTGCCAGCAGCTTAGCGGGCAGGGACGGGGATGGCTACACCTTC.

CDR3 coding DNA: TGTGCCAGCAGCTCCGGTGGGTCTGCCATTCAGTACTTC. Its protein product is CASSSGGSAIQYF. The chain recombines TRBV5-6 with TRBJ2-4; the D is unclear. Per the germline V gene, CDR1 is SGHDT and CDR2 is YYEEEE. This CDR3 spans 13 amino acids. Trimming removed 3 bases from V and 9 bases from J, with 13 bases in between.

This clone is a singleton in its sample. This sequence joins TRBV27 and TRBJ2-1; TRBD2 matches at 11 bases. The J segment lost 3 bases and the V segment lost 4 bases, leaving 2 bases of the junction unmatched. The CDR3 totals 15 residues. Germline-derived CDR1 and CDR2 are MNHEY and SMNVEV (reference sequence). CDR3 amino acids: CASSWGTSGYNEQFF. The DNA of the CDR3 is TGTGCCAGCAGTTGGGGGACTAGCGGCTACAATGAGCAGTTCTTC.

J is TRBJ2-6 and V is TRBV23-1, with D perhaps TRBD1 (5 bases). TRBV23-1 is annotated as an ORF whose role is uncertain. The CDR3 is made up of 19 amino acids. V lost 1 base to trimming and J lost 1 base, with 17 bases between them. The CDR3 sequence is CASSQFVGPVESGANVLTF. CDR3 DNA sequence: TGCGCCAGCAGTCAATTCGTGGGGCCAGTAGAATCTGGGGCCAACGTCCTGACTTTC.

The V gene is TRBV27, the J gene TRBJ1-1, with a tentative D call TRBD1 (6 bases). The V gene lost 4 bases and the J gene lost 1 base, with 13 bases spanning the gap. The CDR3 is 15 amino acids. In germline, CDR1 is MNHEY, CDR2 SMNVEV (reference sequence). The CDR3 here is CASSSTMDRNTEAFF. The CDR3 bases are TGTGCCAGCAGTTCCACCATGGACAGGAACACTGAAGCTTTCTTT.

In DNA form, the CDR3 reads TGTGCCAGCAGTTACTCGACGGCGGGGGACACTGAAGCTTTCTTT. Protein sequence: CASSYSTAGDTEAFF. The chain carries TRBV6-5 and TRBJ1-1, with TRBD1 as a possible D gene (5 bases). Germline CDR1 and CDR2: MNHEY and SVGAGI. The CDR3 loop spans 15 amino acids. V gave up 0 bases and J gave up 3 bases, with 11 bases separating them.

The chain carries TRBV4-2 and TRBJ2-7; D is unclear. CDR3 length: 18 residues. The V and J ends lost 0 bases and 7 bases respectively, with 25 bases between them. Germline CDR1 is LGHNA and CDR2 is YNFKEQ. CDR3 DNA: TGTGCCAGCAGCCAAGAGACCCTGGCGGTTCTCTCCCCTGGTGAGCAGTACTTC. Protein: CASSQETLAVLSPGEQYF.

CDR3 sequence: CASSHKDRGLNEQFF. In DNA, the CDR3 is TGCGCCAGCAGCCACAAGGACAGGGGGCTTAATGAGCAGTTCTTC. The rearrangement uses TRBV4-1 and TRBJ2-1; 11 nucleotides align to TRBD1. CDR3 length equals 15 residues. CDR1 and CDR2 (germline): MGHRA, YSYEKL. V was clipped by 3 bases and J by 7 bases; unmatched bases: 5.

This rearrangement joins TRBV7-9 to TRBJ2-7; D ambiguous. Trimming left V 5 bases short and J 5 bases short, with 7 bases between. The germline gives CDR1 SEHNR, CDR2 FQNEAQ (reference sequence). The CDR3 has 11 residues. The CDR3 nucleotides are TGTGCCAGCAGCCCAGGCCACGAGCAGTACTTC. Translation gives CASSPGHEQYF.

This clone came up once. The CDR3 spells CASSRQGLTEAFF. The DNA for the CDR3 is TGTGCCAGCAGCCGCCAGGGACTGACTGAAGCTTTCTTT. The chain carries TRBV6-6 and TRBJ1-1, with D possibly matching TRBD1 (5 bases). Germline assignment: CDR1 MNHNY and CDR2 SVGAGI (reference sequence). The CDR3 spans 13 residues. Trimming took off 6 bases at V and 5 bases at J, with 13 bases between the two ends.

The chain carries TRBV14 and TRBJ2-3; the D is unclear. Germline CDR1 SGHDN, CDR2 FVKESK. The CDR3 length is 14 residues. V was shortened by 4 bases and J by 6 bases, with 14 bases between the two germline ends. The CDR3 DNA is TGTGCCAGCAGCCCGATATTTGCATCTGATACGCAGTATTTT. Its protein is CASSPIFASDTQYF.

The chain employs TRBV9 and TRBJ2-1; TRBD2 aligns across 11 bases. After removal of 5 bases from V and 6 bases from J, the junction contained 4 bases not matched to a gene. The CDR3 spans 14 residues. The germline V gene encodes CDR1 SGDLS and CDR2 YYNGEE. CDR3 in DNA: TGTGCCAGCAGTCCTACTAGCGGGAGCAATGAGCAGTTCTTC. This translates into CASSPTSGSNEQFF.

This clone came up once. This chain connects TRBV4-1 to TRBJ1-4, with D perhaps matching TRBD1 (5 bases). The germline gives CDR1 MGHRA, CDR2 YSYEKL. The V gene lost 8 bases and the J gene lost 2 bases, with 12 bases spanning the gap. The CDR3 runs to 14 residues. In DNA form, the CDR3 reads TGCGCCAGCGGGCGGGGGGGGACTAATGAAAAACTGTTTTTT. Residues: CASGRGGTNEKLFF.

This sequence joins TRBV30 and TRBJ2-3; D tentatively fits TRBD1 or TRBD2 (6 bases each). The ends were cut back, 0 bases at V and 3 bases at J, with 22 bases in the middle. The CDR3 covers 18 residues. From germline, CDR1 is GTSNPN and CDR2 SVGIG (reference sequence). CDR3 nucleotide sequence: TGTGCCTGGAGTGTAAAAGGGGCGCTAGCGAGGGGGACAGATACGCAGTATTTT. Translated, it gives CAWSVKGALARGTDTQYF.